This T cell receptor beta chain was found in a study of cytomegalovirus exposure and HLA in healthy donors. Findings of the study overall: One variant, a missense change in DCLRE1C, was linked in a later analysis to TCR beta V- and J-gene trimming.

V lost 1 base, J lost 8 bases, and 7 bases stayed unmatched. The CDR3 consists of 14 residues. Germline assignment: CDR1 GTSNPN and CDR2 SVGIG (reference sequence). Remarks on this clone: What it recognizes is unknown.

Participants comprised healthy donors of bone marrow. A multiplex PCR was run with 60 Vbeta primers and 13 Jbeta primers. Profiled with immunoSEQ multiplex PCR; TCRdb holds only in-frame clones, not every one. In the table there are approximately 220,000 clones, around 80% of which are singletons. The J gene is TRBJ1-2, the V gene TRBV30, with TRBD1 identical over 10 bases. The TCR originated in a young man in good health and CMV-seronegative. Sample: PBMCs. The CDR3 sequence is CAWSALTGGMGYTF. In DNA form, the CDR3 reads TGTGCCTGGAGTGCATTGACAGGGGGCATGGGCTACACCTTC.